This is a list of T cell receptor beta chains from one sample in a study of T-cell memory formation after mild COVID-19. TCRdb recomputed calls from the 5' RACE reads with MiXCR, one row per CDR3 protein. The table shows tens of thousands of distinct CDR3 sequences, with just under 7.5% occurring only once. Sequenced: PBMCs or a T cell subset sorted from them (not recorded which). The receptors were sampled from an adult woman who had mild COVID-19 (a few samples of this study predate the infection). Cell type and time point are not known. Both conserved end residues are part of each CDR3. A D gene is named only where the DNA matches it firmly. Clone size is given for some rows only: seen once, a few or many times, or a class if the clone is expanded.

v_gene	j_gene	d_gene	abundance	CDR3nt	CDR3aa
TRBV19	TRBJ2-3	TRBD2	.	TGTGCCAGTCGGACTAGCGGGAGAACAGATACGCAGTATTTT	CASRTSGRTDTQYF
TRBV4-3	TRBJ1-1	.	many	TGCGCCAGCAGCCAAGACCCAGAGGACGGTTCGGCTTTCTTT	CASSQDPEDGSAFF
TRBV2	TRBJ2-3	.	many	TGTGCCAGCAGTATACTTGATACGCAGTATTTT	CASSILDTQYF
TRBV6-2/TRBV6-3	TRBJ2-2	TRBD2	many	TGTGCCAGCAGTTACGGCCTAGCGGGAGACACCGGGGAGCTGTTTTTT	CASSYGLAGDTGELFF
TRBV11-2	TRBJ2-2	.	many	TGTGCCAGCAGCTCCCCCACAGGGATGAACACCGGGGAGCTGTTTTTT	CASSSPTGMNTGELFF
TRBV6-2/TRBV6-3	TRBJ1-5	TRBD1	many	TGTGCCAGCAGTTACTCTGCAGGACAGGTCTCCCTGAGGCCCCAGCATTTT	CASSYSAGQVSLRPQHF
TRBV10-3	TRBJ2-3	TRBD2	many	TGTGCCATCAGTGAGGGCTCTAGCGGATTCACAGATACGCAGTATTTT	CAISEGSSGFTDTQYF
TRBV14	TRBJ2-1	.	many	TGTGCCAGCAGCCGCCCACGCAGTCTCAATGAGCAGTTCTTC	CASSRPRSLNEQFF
TRBV7-2	TRBJ1-5	TRBD1	many	TGTGCCAGCAGCCCCGGACAGGGAAGACCCCAGCATTTT	CASSPGQGRPQHF
TRBV5-4	TRBJ1-1	.	.	TGTGCCAGCAGCTCGGGACGGCAGAACACTGAAGCTTTCTTT	CASSSGRQNTEAFF
TRBV20-1	TRBJ2-2	.	many	TGCAGTGCTAGAGAGGTTGGGCAGGGCGCCACCGGGGAGCTGTTTTTT	CSAREVGQGATGELFF
TRBV2	TRBJ1-5	.	many	TGTGCCAGCGCCAGACTGAATAGCAATCAGCCCCAGCATTTT	CASARLNSNQPQHF
TRBV6-2/TRBV6-3	TRBJ2-1	TRBD2	many	TGTGCCAGCAGTCCTCTAGGGGTCGGACTAGCGGGAGTCGGGGAGCAGTTCTTC	CASSPLGVGLAGVGEQFF
TRBV4-2	TRBJ2-7	TRBD1	many	TGTGCCAGCAGCCAAGATATTTATGTGGGGACAGGTGGCTACGAGCAGTACTTC	CASSQDIYVGTGGYEQYF
TRBV29-1	TRBJ2-1	TRBD1	many	TGCAGCGTTGAAATGGGACAGCTCTCCTACAATGAGCAGTTCTTC	CSVEMGQLSYNEQFF
TRBV7-9	TRBJ2-5	.	many	TGTGCCAGCAGCTTAGCAGGGGAGACCCAGTACTTC	CASSLAGETQYF
TRBV6-5	TRBJ2-7	.	many	TGTGCCAGCAGTTTCCTTCAGGGTTACGAGCAGTACTTC	CASSFLQGYEQYF
TRBV4-1	TRBJ2-1	.	many	TGCGCCAGCAGCCAAGGGGTGGGGGAGCAGTTCTTC	CASSQGVGEQFF
TRBV4-2	TRBJ1-5	.	many	TGTGCCAGCAGCCCCCCAGGCGATCAGCCCCAGCATTTT	CASSPPGDQPQHF
TRBV25-1	TRBJ1-1	.	many	TGTGCCAGCAGTGACGGACAGCCTAACACTGAAGCTTTCTTT	CASSDGQPNTEAFF
TRBV12-3/TRBV12-4	TRBJ2-3	.	many	TGTGCCAGCAGTTTTTTGGGGATGAGCACAGATACGCAGTATTTT	CASSFLGMSTDTQYF
TRBV5-6	TRBJ2-1	TRBD1	many	TGTGCCAGCAGCTTGGGGGTTAGACAGGGGTCCTACAATGAGCAGTTCTTC	CASSLGVRQGSYNEQFF
TRBV20-1	TRBJ1-5	TRBD1	many	TGCAGTGCTAGGCAGGGGGGCAATCAGCCCCAGCATTTT	CSARQGGNQPQHF
TRBV5-4	TRBJ2-6	.	many	TGTGCCAGCAGCTTGGGAGGGCGCTGGGCCAACGTCCTGACTTTC	CASSLGGRWANVLTF
TRBV18	TRBJ2-7	TRBD1	once	TGTGCCAGCTCACCATTGGGGACAGGACTTGCCTACGAGCAGTACTTC	CASSPLGTGLAYEQYF
TRBV29-1	TRBJ2-2	.	many	TGCAGCGTTGACACCGGGGAGCTGTTTTTT	CSVDTGELFF
TRBV7-9	TRBJ2-7	.	medium-sized	TGTGCCAGCAGCTTCGACGGAACCTACGAGCAGTACTTC	CASSFDGTYEQYF
TRBV9	TRBJ2-5	TRBD2	many	TGTGCCAGCAGCGTAGAAGTCGGACTAGCGGGAGCTGAGACCCAGTACTTC	CASSVEVGLAGAETQYF
TRBV4-2	TRBJ2-5	TRBD2	many	TGTGCCAGCAGCCAGGGACTAGCGGAAAAACAAGAGACCCAGTACTTC	CASSQGLAEKQETQYF
TRBV4-2	TRBJ2-1	TRBD2	many	TGTGCCAGCAGCCAAGATGGGCTAGCGGGAGGCAATGAGCAGTTCTTC	CASSQDGLAGGNEQFF
TRBV10-2	TRBJ2-3	.	many	TGCGCCAGCAGTGTAAAGGTAGATACGCAGTATTTT	CASSVKVDTQYF
TRBV30	TRBJ1-1	.	many	TGTGCCTGCGGCCTGGGGAGACTGGGGTCTGAAGCTTTCTTT	CACGLGRLGSEAFF
TRBV24-1	TRBJ1-1	TRBD1	many	TGTGCCACCAGTGATTCGGGACAGGGGAAAACTTTCTTT	CATSDSGQGKTFF
TRBV25-1	TRBJ1-2	.	.	TGTGCCAGCAGCCAAATCGGTCGGGATGGCTACACCTTC	CASSQIGRDGYTF
TRBV7-2	TRBJ2-1	TRBD2	many	TGTGCCAGCAGCAAAGCGGGAGGTTTTTACAATGAGCAGTTCTTC	CASSKAGGFYNEQFF
TRBV5-4	TRBJ1-1	.	few	TGTGCCAGCAGTCCGACCAGTTACACTGAAGCTTTCTTT	CASSPTSYTEAFF
TRBV14	TRBJ2-2	TRBD2	many	TGTGCCAGCAGCCACCCGGGACTAGCGGGAGACACCGGGGAGCTGTTTTTT	CASSHPGLAGDTGELFF
TRBV6-4	TRBJ2-1	TRBD2	many	TGTGCCAGCAGTGACTCAACTAGCGGAGACTACAATGAGCAGTTCTTC	CASSDSTSGDYNEQFF
TRBV6-2/TRBV6-3	TRBJ2-1	TRBD2	many	TGTGCCAGCAGTTACGGACTAGACTACAATGAGCAGTTCTTC	CASSYGLDYNEQFF
TRBV15	TRBJ2-5	.	many	TGTGCCACCAGCAGCCCGCCGACAGACTTGTACCAAGAGACCCAGTACTTC	CATSSPPTDLYQETQYF
TRBV12-3/TRBV12-4	TRBJ2-7	.	many	TGTGCCAGCAGTTTGGAGCGGTACAGCTCCTACGAGCAGTACTTC	CASSLERYSSYEQYF
TRBV3-1	TRBJ2-7	.	few	TGTGCCAGCAGCCTTTCGCACCAGCAGTACTTC	CASSLSHQQYF
TRBV20-1	TRBJ2-1	TRBD1	.	TGCAGTGCTACTCCGGGACAGGGGGCAAGGGTGTTCTTC	CSATPGQGARVFF
TRBV6-2/TRBV6-3	TRBJ2-5	.	few	TGTGCCAGCAGTTATCTAGCGCTACAAGAGACCCAGTACTTC	CASSYLALQETQYF
TRBV20-1	TRBJ1-2	TRBD1	.	TGCAGTGCTGGGACAGGGGGCGCGTGGGGCTACACCTTC	CSAGTGGAWGYTF
TRBV29-1	TRBJ2-1	.	many	TGCAGCGTTGTGGCGGCCACAGCCTACAATGAGCAGTTCTTC	CSVVAATAYNEQFF
TRBV7-7	TRBJ2-2	.	many	TGTGCCAGCAGCCCGGGGGCGGTCACCGGGGAGCTGTTTTTT	CASSPGAVTGELFF
TRBV25-1	TRBJ2-1	.	many	TGTGCCAGCAGTGATCGCGACGGTCTAGGGAATGAGCAGTTCTTC	CASSDRDGLGNEQFF
TRBV12-3/TRBV12-4	TRBJ2-3	.	once	TGTGCCAGCAGTTTCGGAGCCCTCAGCCAGTATTTT	CASSFGALSQYF
TRBV5-6	TRBJ2-7	.	few	TGTGCCAGCAGTGGGGCCCCCTCCTACGAGCAGTACTTC	CASSGAPSYEQYF
TRBV3-1	TRBJ1-3	TRBD1	many	TGTGCCAGCAGTACTACCCACAGGGGAGCTGGAAACACCATATATTTT	CASSTTHRGAGNTIYF
TRBV7-9	TRBJ1-5	.	many	TGTGCCAGCACCACCGGGGGTCAGCCCCAGCATTTT	CASTTGGQPQHF
TRBV24-1	TRBJ2-1	.	medium-sized	TGTGCCACCAGTGGGATGGGGGGCCGCTCCTACAATGAGCAGTTCTTC	CATSGMGGRSYNEQFF